The table lists the clone carrying this T cell receptor (beta chain) with many counts. The target antigen is unknown. Regions amplified from RNA transcripts were the TCR beta CDR3 regions. Researchers ran a first-round RT-PCR on the TCR CDR3 using the HTBI primer set. MiXCR, applied by TCRdb to the multiplex PCR reads, yields one record per CDR3 protein. The top ten clones hold 7% to 9.5% of a sample with fewer than 350,000 distinct CDR3 sequences, about 13% of them seen once. The sample is drawn from a study of T cells in Graves' hyperthyroidism and ophthalmopathy. Overall study findings and caveats: Ophthalmopathy and stable hyperthyroidism were separated by a 13 V-J model. It was a median around 6 months before onset that the model predicted ophthalmopathy.

The CDR3 loop spans 13 amino acids. Per germline, CDR1 SGHTA and CDR2 FQGNSA. V lost 4 bases and J 4 bases, leaving 9 bases between the germline ends. Exclusion of patients followed from uncontrolled infection, other autoimmune disease, pregnancy or lactation. Fresh 10 ml peripheral blood yielded PBMCs. The V and J genes are TRBV7-2 and TRBJ2-3; the D is unclear. The source of this sequence is a woman aged 40 to 50 with Graves' hyperthyroidism. What was sequenced was blood. The CDR3 nucleotides read TGTGCCAGCAGCTCATCTACGGCAGATACGCAGTATTTT. The encoded protein is CASSSSTADTQYF.